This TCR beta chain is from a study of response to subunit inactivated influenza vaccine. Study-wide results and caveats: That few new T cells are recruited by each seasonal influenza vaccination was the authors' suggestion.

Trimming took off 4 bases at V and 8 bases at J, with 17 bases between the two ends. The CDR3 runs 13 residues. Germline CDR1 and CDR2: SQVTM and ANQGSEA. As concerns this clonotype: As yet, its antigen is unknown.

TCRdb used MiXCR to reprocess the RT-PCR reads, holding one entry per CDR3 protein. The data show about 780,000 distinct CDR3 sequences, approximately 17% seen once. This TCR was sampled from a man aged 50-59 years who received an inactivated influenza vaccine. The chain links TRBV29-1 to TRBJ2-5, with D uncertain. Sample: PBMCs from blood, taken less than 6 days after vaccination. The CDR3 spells CSVVGGPVSTQYF. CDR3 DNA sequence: TGCAGCGTTGTTGGCGGCCCGGTCAGTACCCAGTACTTC.